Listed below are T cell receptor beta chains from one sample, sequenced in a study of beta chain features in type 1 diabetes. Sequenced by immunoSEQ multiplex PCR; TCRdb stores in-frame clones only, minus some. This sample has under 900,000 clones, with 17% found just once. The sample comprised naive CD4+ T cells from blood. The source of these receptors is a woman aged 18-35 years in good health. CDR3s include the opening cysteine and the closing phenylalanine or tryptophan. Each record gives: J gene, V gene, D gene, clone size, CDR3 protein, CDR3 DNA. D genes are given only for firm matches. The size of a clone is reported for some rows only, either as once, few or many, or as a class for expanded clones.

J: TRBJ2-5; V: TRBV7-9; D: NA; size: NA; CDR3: CASSLGPASGWETQYF; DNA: TGTGCCAGCAGCTTAGGGCCGGCCTCCGGCTGGGAGACCCAGTACTTC
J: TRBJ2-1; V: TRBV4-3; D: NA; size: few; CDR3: CASSRTRNEQFF; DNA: TGCGCCAGCAGCCGGACCAGAAATGAGCAGTTCTTC
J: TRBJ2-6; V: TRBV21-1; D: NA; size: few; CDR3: CASSKCARPIRAGANVLTF; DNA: TGTGCCAGCAGCAAATGTGCACGACCCATACGGGCTGGGGCCAACGTCCTGACTTTC
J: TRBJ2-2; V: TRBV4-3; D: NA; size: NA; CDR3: CASSQDSGGPRRGELFF; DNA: TGCGCCAGCAGCCAAGATTCCGGAGGCCCGCGGAGGGGGGAGCTGTTTTTT
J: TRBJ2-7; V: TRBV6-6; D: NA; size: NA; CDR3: CASSLAAARGPYEQYF; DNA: TGTGCCAGCAGTTTAGCAGCGGCCAGGGGACCCTACGAGCAGTACTTC
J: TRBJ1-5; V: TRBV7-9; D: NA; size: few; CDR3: CASSLGLRQPQHF; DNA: TGTGCCAGCAGCTTAGGTTTACGGCAGCCCCAGCATTTT
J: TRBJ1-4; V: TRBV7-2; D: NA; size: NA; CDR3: CASSSGTLDEKLFF; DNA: TGTGCCAGCAGCTCCGGGACATTGGATGAAAAACTGTTTTTT
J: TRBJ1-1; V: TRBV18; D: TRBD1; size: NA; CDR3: CASSPGTDTEAFF; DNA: TGTGCCAGCTCACCCGGGACAGACACTGAAGCTTTCTTT
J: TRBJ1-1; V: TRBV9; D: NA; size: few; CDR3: CARVPVLNTEAFF; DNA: TGTGCCAGAGTGCCGGTTCTGAACACTGAAGCTTTCTTT
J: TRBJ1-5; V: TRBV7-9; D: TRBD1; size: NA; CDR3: CASSPQGNNQPQHF; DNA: TGTGCCAGCAGCCCACAGGGGAACAATCAGCCCCAGCATTTT